The 12 T cell receptor beta chains below were found in one sample sequenced in a study of T cell repertoires in cytomegalovirus infection. No antigen is known for these receptors. From the reads, TCRdb called clonotypes with MiXCR, one entry per CDR3 protein. The repertoire holds some 920,000 distinct CDR3 sequences, with around 31% as singletons. Here the sequenced sample was cultured CD8+ T cells from PBMCs, taken from culture after CMV antigen stimulation. Source of these receptors: a human donor in good health (CMV status not recorded). Some clones in this sample may be carry-over from other donors' samples.

The chain combines TRBV19 with TRBJ2-2; no reliable D call. Germline values: CDR1 LNHDA, CDR2 SQIVND (reference sequence). Between the trimmed V and J ends, which lost 3 bases and 4 bases, there was a span of 12 bases. The CDR3 sequence is 15 residues long. CDR3 sequence reads: CASSIRIYPTGELFF. The CDR3 DNA follows: TGTGCCAGTAGTATCAGAATCTACCCCACCGGGGAGCTGTTTTTT.

This clonotype was observed a handful of times. The V call is TRBV6-2 or TRBV6-3, the J call TRBJ2-7; the match to TRBD1 covers 8 bases. With V trimmed by 4 bases and J by 1 base, 15 bases remained unmatched. This CDR3 is built from 18 residues. Germline V gene lookup returns CDR1 MNHEY and CDR2 SVGEGT. The CDR3 spells CASSFSAVGQGRSYEQYV. The CDR3 DNA follows: TGTGCCAGCAGTTTCTCCGCAGTAGGACAGGGCCGGTCCTACGAGCAGTACGTC.

This clonotype has only a few counts. The chain links TRBV19 to TRBJ2-1, with D hard to call. There are 14 residues in the CDR3. V was shortened by 1 base and J by 7 bases, with 11 bases between the two germline ends. The germline gives CDR1 LNHDA, CDR2 SQIVND (reference sequence). The CDR3: CASSIGPATNEQFF. DNA for the CDR3: TGTGCCAGTAGTATAGGCCCAGCAACAAATGAGCAGTTCTTC.

This clonotype has at least ten counts. Compared with germline, one end of the junction differs, possibly owing to a read error. The chain is built from TRBV9 and TRBJ2-3; 11 bases match TRBD2. From germline, CDR1 is SGDLS and CDR2 YYNGEE. The CDR3 loop spans 15 amino acids. CDR3 amino acids: CASSVAGGRTDTQYF. CDR3 DNA sequence: TGCGCCAGCAGTGTAGCGGGGGGGCGCACAGATACGCAGTATTTT.

This clonotype occurred many times. This chain joins TRBV7-2 and TRBJ2-5; D is ambiguous. The V gene lost 3 bases and the J gene lost 1 base, with 12 bases spanning the gap. The CDR3 is made up of 15 amino acids. Germline CDR1 reads SGHTA; CDR2 reads FQGNSA. CDR3 in DNA: TGTGCCAGCAGCTTGAGAGATTACACCCAAGAGACCCAGTACTTC. It specifies CASSLRDYTQETQYF. The whole variable domain, remainder taken from reference TRBV7-2 and TRBJ2-5, is GAGVSQSPSNKVTEKGKDVELRCDPISGHTALYWYRQSLGQGLEFLIYFQGNSAPDKSGLPSDRFSAERTGGSVSTLTIQRTQQEDSAVYLCASSLRDYTQETQYFGPGTRLLVL.

Points on this clonotype: This may come from a read error, since a much larger clone is one base off. As the CDR3 is not closed by the conserved phenylalanine or tryptophan, this likely results from a read error. The rearrangement links TRBV5-6 to TRBJ1-5, with a possible D match to TRBD1 (5 bases). This CDR3 has 16 amino acids. The germline V gene encodes CDR1 SGHDT and CDR2 YYEEEE. Trimming pared 4 bases from V and 4 bases from J, leaving 18 bases between. In DNA form, the CDR3 reads TGTGCCAGCAGCCATGGAGGGCAGGGAGGGAATCAGCCCCAGCATCTT. This translates into CASSHGGQGGNQPQHL.

The rearrangement links TRBV12-3 or TRBV12-4 to TRBJ2-7; tentative D call: TRBD1 (6 bases). Trimming removed 1 base from V and 3 bases from J, with 10 bases in between. This CDR3 spans 14 amino acids. Here the CDR3 DNA reads TGTGCCAGCAGTTTAGACCTGACAGGCTACGAGCAGTACTTC. Protein: CASSLDLTGYEQYF.

The CDR3 loop reads CASVHSTGELFF. CDR3 nucleotide sequence: TGTGCCAGCGTACACTCCACCGGGGAGCTGTTTTTT. The chain couples TRBV6-1 to TRBJ2-2, with D uncertain. The germline CDR1 and CDR2 sequences are MNHNS and SASEGT. Trimming pared 8 bases from V and 4 bases from J, leaving 8 bases between. The CDR3 is 12 residues long.

This clonotype has just a few counts. The rearrangement uses TRBV5-4 and TRBJ1-5, with 9 positions matching TRBD1. The ends lost 3 bases at V and 5 bases at J; junction bases unmatched: 9. From germline, CDR1 is SGHNT and CDR2 YYREEE (reference sequence). The CDR3 loop spans 16 amino acids. The chain's CDR3 is CASSSTGTGYDQPQHF. CDR3 bases: TGTGCCAGCAGCTCAACCGGGACAGGGTACGATCAGCCCCAGCATTTT.

This clonotype showed up just a few times. The chain joins TRBV7-9 to TRBJ2-3; either TRBD1 or TRBD2 may supply D (5 bases each). This CDR3 comprises 15 residues. V lost 0 bases and J 6 bases, leaving 13 bases between the germline ends. Germline V gives CDR1 SEHNR, CDR2 FQNEAQ (reference sequence). CDR3 DNA sequence: TGTGCCAGCAGCTTAGCGGGGGTGATCCCGGATACGCAGTATTTT. It specifies CASSLAGVIPDTQYF.

The chain uses TRBV12-5 and TRBJ2-7; a weak D match, TRBD1 (5 bases). This CDR3 has 15 amino acids. Germline lookup yields CDR1 LGHNT and CDR2 FRNRAP. Trimming took 3 bases from V and 6 from J, leaving 18 bases between them. CDR3 in DNA: TGTGCTAGTGGTTTTTCCCAGGGAAGTGGCGCCGAGCAGTACTTC. Protein sequence: CASGFSQGSGAEQYF.

The genes are TRBV19 and TRBJ2-3; 7 positions match TRBD2. This CDR3 region has 16 residues. The V gene's germline CDR1 is LNHDA and CDR2 SQIVND (reference sequence). After removal of 11 bases from V and 2 bases from J, the junction contained 16 bases not matched to a gene. CDR3 sequence: CAAQILTGTTTDTQYF. CDR3 DNA: TGTGCCGCACAGATCCTAACCGGGACTACCACAGATACGCAGTATTTT.